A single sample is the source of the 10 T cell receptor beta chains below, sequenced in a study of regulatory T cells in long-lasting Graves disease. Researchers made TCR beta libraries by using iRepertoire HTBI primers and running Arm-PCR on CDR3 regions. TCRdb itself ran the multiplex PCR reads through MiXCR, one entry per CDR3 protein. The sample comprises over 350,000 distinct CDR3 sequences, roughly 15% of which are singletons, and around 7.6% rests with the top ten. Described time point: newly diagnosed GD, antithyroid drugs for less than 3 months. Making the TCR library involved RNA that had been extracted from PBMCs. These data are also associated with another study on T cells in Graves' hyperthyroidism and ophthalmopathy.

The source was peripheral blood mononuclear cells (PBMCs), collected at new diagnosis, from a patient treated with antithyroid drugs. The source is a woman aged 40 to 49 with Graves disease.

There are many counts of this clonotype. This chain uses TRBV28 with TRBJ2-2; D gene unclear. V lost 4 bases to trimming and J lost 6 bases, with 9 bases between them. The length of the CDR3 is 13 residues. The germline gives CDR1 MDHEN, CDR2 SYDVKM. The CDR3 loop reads CASSYPLAGELFF. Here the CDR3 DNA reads TGTGCCAGCAGTTACCCACTGGCCGGGGAGCTGTTTTTT.

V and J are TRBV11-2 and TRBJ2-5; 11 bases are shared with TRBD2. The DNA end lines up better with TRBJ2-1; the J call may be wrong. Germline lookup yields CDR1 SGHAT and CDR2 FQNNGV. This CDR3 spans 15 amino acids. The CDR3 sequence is CASSELAGAGNEQFF. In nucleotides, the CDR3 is TGTGCCAGCAGCGAACTAGCGGGGGCGGGTAATGAGCAGTTCTTC.

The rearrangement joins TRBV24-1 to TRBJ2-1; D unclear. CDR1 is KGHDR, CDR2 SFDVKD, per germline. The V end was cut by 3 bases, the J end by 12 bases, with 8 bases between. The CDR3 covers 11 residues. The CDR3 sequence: CATSDGLVQFF. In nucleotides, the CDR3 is TGTGCCACCAGTGATGGGCTCGTGCAGTTCTTC.

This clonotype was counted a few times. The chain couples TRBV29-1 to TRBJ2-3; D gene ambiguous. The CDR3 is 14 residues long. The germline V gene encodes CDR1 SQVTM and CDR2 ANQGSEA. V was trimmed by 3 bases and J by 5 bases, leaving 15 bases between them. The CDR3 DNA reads TGCAGCGTTGACCTTATTCGCGTCGGAGATACGCAGTATTTT. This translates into CSVDLIRVGDTQYF.

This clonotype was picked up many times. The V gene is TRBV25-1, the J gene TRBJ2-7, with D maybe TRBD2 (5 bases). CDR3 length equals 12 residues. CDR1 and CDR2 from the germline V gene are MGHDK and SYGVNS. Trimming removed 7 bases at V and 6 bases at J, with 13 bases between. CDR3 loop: CASKLEGVEQYF. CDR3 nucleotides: TGTGCCAGCAAACTTGAGGGAGTCGAGCAGTACTTC.

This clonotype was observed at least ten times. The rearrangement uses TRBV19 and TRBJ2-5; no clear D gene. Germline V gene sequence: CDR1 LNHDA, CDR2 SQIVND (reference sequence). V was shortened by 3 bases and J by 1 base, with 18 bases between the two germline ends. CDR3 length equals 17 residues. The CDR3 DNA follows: TGTGCCAGTAGTATCCCAGGAGCATATGGGGTCCAAGAGACCCAGTACTTC. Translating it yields CASSIPGAYGVQETQYF.

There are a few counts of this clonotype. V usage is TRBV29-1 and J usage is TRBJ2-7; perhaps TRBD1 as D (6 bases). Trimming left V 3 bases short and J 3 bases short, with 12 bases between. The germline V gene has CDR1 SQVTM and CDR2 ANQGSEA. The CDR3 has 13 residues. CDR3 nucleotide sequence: TGCAGCGTTGACGATCCCAGGGGCTACGAGCAGTACTTC. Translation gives CSVDDPRGYEQYF.

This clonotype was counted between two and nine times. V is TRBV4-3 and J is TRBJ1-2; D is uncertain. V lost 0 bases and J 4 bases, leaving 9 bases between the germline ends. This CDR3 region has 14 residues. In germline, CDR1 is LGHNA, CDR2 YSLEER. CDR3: CASSQDVYLYGYTF. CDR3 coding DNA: TGCGCCAGCAGCCAAGATGTGTACCTCTATGGCTACACCTTC.

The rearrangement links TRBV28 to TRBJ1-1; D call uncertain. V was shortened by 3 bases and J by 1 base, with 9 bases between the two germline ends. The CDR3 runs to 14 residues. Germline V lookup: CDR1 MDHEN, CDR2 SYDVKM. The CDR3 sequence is CASSFSARNTEAFF. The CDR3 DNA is TGTGCCAGCAGTTTCTCCGCGCGGAACACTGAAGCTTTCTTT.

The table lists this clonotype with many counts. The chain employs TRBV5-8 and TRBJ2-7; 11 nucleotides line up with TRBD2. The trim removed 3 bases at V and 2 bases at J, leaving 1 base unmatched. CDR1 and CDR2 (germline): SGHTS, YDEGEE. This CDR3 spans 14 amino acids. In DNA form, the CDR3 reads TGTGCCAGCAGCTCGGGACTAGCGGCCTACGAGCAGTACTTC. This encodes CASSSGLAAYEQYF.